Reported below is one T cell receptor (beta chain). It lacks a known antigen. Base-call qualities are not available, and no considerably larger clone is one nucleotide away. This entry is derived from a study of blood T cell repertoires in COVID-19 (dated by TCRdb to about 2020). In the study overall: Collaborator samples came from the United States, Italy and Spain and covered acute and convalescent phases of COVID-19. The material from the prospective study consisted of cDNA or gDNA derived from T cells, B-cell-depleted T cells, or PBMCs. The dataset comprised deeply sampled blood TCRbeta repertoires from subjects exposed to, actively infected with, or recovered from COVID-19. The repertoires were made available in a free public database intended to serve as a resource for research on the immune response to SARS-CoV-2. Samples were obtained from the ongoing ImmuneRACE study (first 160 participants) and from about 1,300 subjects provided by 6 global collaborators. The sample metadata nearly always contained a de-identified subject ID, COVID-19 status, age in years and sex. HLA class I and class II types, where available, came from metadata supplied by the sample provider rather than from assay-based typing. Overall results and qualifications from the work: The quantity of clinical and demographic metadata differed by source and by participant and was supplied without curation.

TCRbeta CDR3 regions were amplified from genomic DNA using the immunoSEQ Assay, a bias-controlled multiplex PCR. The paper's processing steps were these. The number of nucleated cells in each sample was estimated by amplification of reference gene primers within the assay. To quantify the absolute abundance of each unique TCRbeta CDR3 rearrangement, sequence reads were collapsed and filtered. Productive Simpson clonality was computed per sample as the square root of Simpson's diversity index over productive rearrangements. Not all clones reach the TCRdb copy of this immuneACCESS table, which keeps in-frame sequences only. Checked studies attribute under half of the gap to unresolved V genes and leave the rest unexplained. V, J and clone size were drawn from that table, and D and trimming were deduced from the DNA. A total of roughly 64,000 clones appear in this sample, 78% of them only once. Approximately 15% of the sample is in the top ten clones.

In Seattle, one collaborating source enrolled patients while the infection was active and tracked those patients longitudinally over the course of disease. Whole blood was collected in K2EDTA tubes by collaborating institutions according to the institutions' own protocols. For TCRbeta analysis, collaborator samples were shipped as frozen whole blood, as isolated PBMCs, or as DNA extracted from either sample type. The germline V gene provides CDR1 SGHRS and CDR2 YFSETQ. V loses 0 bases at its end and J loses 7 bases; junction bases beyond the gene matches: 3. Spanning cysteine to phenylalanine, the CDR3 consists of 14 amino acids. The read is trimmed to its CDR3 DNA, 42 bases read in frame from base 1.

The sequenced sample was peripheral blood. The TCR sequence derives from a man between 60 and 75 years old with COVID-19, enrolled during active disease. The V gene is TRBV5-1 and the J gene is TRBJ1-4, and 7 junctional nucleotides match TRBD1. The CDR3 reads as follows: CASSLARGVEKLFF. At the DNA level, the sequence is TGCGCCAGCAGCTTGGCCAGGGGGGTTGAAAAACTGTTTTTT.